These 30 T cell receptor beta chains came from one sample sequenced in a study of T cells after yellow fever vaccination. Each CDR3 protein is one row after TCRdb ran MiXCR on the 5' RACE reads. The sample lists over 70,000 distinct CDR3 sequences, approximately 7.5% occurring once. Material: CD8+ T cells sorted from PBMCs, obtained on the day of the yellow fever booster vaccination. The receptors were gathered from a man aged 30 to 45 who received the YFV17D yellow fever vaccine.

This clonotype turned up a few times. V is TRBV5-4 and J is TRBJ1-1; maybe TRBD1 (5 bases). This CDR3 has 14 residues. The V end was cut by 4 bases, the J end by 4 bases, with 14 bases between. Germline assignment: CDR1 SGHNT and CDR2 YYREEE (reference sequence). The chain's CDR3 is CASSRTQGGTEAFF. In nucleotides, the CDR3 is TGTGCCAGCAGCCGGACCCAGGGCGGCACTGAAGCTTTCTTT.

The V and J genes are TRBV27 and TRBJ2-7, with TRBD2 identical over 11 bases. The V gene's germline CDR1 is MNHEY and CDR2 SMNVEV (reference sequence). With 4 bases clipped from V and 7 bases from J, the junction kept 9 bases outside the gene matches. CDR3 length: 15 residues. CDR3 sequence (DNA): TGTGCCAGCAGTTCGGGACTAGCGGCCTCTCGGGAGCAGTACTTC. Amino acid sequence: CASSSGLAASREQYF.

The chain uses TRBV12-2 and TRBJ2-5; the table's D call, TRBD1, has no DNA check behind it. TRBV12-2 is given as a pseudogene. The CDR3 is made up of 17 amino acids. The CDR3 coding sequence is TGTGCAAGTCGCTTAGTGGCACGGGACGCAGGGCTGGAGACCCAGTACTTC. Translating it yields CASRLVARDAGLETQYF.

This clonotype has a count of ten or more. The chain couples TRBV11-2 to TRBJ2-4, with D tentatively TRBD2 (5 bases). Germline assignment: CDR1 SGHAT and CDR2 FQNNGV. CDR3 size: 17 residues. V was trimmed by 1 base and J by 2 bases, leaving 15 bases between them. Here the CDR3 DNA reads TGTGCCAGCAGCTTAGTTGGCGGGTGGGAAACCAAAAACATTCAGTACTTC. This codes for CASSLVGGWETKNIQYF. Full variable domain (remainder filled in from reference TRBV11-2 and TRBJ2-4): EAGVAQSPRYKIIEKRQSVAFWCNPISGHATLYWYQQILGQGPKLLIQFQNNGVVDDSQLPKDRFSAERLKGVDSTLKIQPAKLEDSAVYLCASSLVGGWETKNIQYFGAGTRLSVL.

The gene calls are TRBV5-1 and TRBJ2-3; no firm D call. This CDR3 is built from 16 residues. CDR1 is SGHRS and CDR2 is YFSETQ in the germline V gene. V dropped 0 bases and J dropped 0 bases, with 11 bases sitting between them. CDR3: CASSLGHLSSTDTQYF. CDR3 nucleotides: TGCGCCAGCAGCTTGGGACACCTTTCTAGCACAGATACGCAGTATTTT.

Ten or more counts support this clonotype. The chain joins TRBV6-1 to TRBJ1-5, with D possibly TRBD1 on 5 matching bases. This CDR3 comprises 14 residues. V dropped 6 bases and J dropped 8 bases, with 17 bases sitting between them. The V gene's germline CDR1 is MNHNS and CDR2 SASEGT. Here the CDR3 DNA reads TGTGCCAGCAGACCGGAGACAGAAACGGAGCCCCAGCATTTT. Protein: CASRPETETEPQHF.

The chain employs TRBV14 and TRBJ2-7, with 8 nucleotides matching TRBD1. The CDR3 covers 13 residues. CDR1 is SGHDN and CDR2 is FVKESK in the germline V gene. V shed 3 bases, J shed 3 bases, and the junction held 1 base outside the gene matches. DNA of the CDR3: TGTGCCAGCAGCCACGGACAGGGCTACGAGCAGTACTTC. Its translation is CASSHGQGYEQYF.

This clonotype came up many times. The CDR3 DNA sequence: TGTGCCAGCAGTGAGGGGATAAATAGCGACCTGGAAGATGAGCAGTTCTTC. Its protein is CASSEGINSDLEDEQFF. This chain connects TRBV6-1 to TRBJ2-1; possible D gene TRBD2, 5 bases. V dropped 3 bases and J dropped 8 bases, with 23 bases sitting between them. CDR1 is MNHNS, CDR2 SASEGT, per germline. The CDR3 has 17 amino acids.

This clonotype came up many times. This sequence joins TRBV29-1 and TRBJ1-1, with D perhaps matching TRBD1 (5 bases). Trimming took 3 bases from V and 11 from J, leaving 13 bases between them. The CDR3 length is 11 residues. Germline loops: CDR1 SQVTM, CDR2 ANQGSEA. The CDR3, as DNA: TGCAGCGTTGAGTGGTCGGGGGGGGCTTTCTTT. Amino acids: CSVEWSGGAFF.

This clonotype was counted many times. J is TRBJ2-5 and V is TRBV28, with 7 positions matching TRBD1. V was clipped by 7 bases and J by 4 bases; unmatched bases: 6. Germline CDR1 and CDR2: MDHEN and SYDVKM. The CDR3 is 13 residues long. The CDR3 coding sequence is TGTGCCAGCACCCTGGCAGGGGGAGAGACCCAGTACTTC. Protein product: CASTLAGGETQYF.

The J gene is TRBJ2-3, the V gene TRBV3-1, with D tentatively TRBD2 (5 bases). The ends were cut back, 5 bases at V and 4 bases at J, with 19 bases in the middle. This CDR3 has 16 amino acids. The V gene's germline CDR1 is LGHDT and CDR2 YNNKEL (reference sequence). The CDR3 nucleotides are TGTGCCAGCAGCGAAGTCCTAGCCGCTCCCGCAGATACGCAGTATTTT. It is translated as CASSEVLAAPADTQYF.

This clonotype has just a few counts. The chain employs TRBV5-5 and TRBJ2-1; tentatively, D is TRBD2 (6 bases). The ends were cut back, 1 base at V and 8 bases at J, with 19 bases in the middle. Germline values: CDR1 SGHKS, CDR2 YYEKEE (reference sequence). This CDR3 is 16 amino acids long. The CDR3 region is CASSLPSVTPGDEQFF. CDR3 sequence (DNA): TGTGCCAGCAGCTTGCCTAGCGTCACTCCAGGCGATGAGCAGTTCTTC.

This clonotype was detected a few times. In DNA form, the CDR3 reads TGTGCCAGCAGCACAGGTCACTACGAGCAGTACTTC. This translates into CASSTGHYEQYF. The rearrangement links TRBV7-9 to TRBJ2-7; perhaps TRBD1 as D (5 bases). Trimming removed 5 bases at V and 3 bases at J, with 8 bases between. There are 12 residues in the CDR3. Germline CDR1 is SEHNR and CDR2 is FQNEAQ (reference sequence). Drawing the rest from reference TRBV7-9 and TRBJ2-7, the complete variable domain is DTGVSQNPRHKITKRGQNVTFRCDPISEHNRLYWYRQTLGQGPEFLTYFQNEAQLEKSRLLSDRFSAERPKGSFSTLEIQRTEQGDSAMYLCASSTGHYEQYFGPGTRLTVT.

There are a few counts of this clonotype. The chain carries TRBV7-9 and TRBJ2-2; 9 nucleotides match TRBD2. V lost 11 bases to trimming and J lost 6 bases; unmatched junction nucleotides: 1. CDR3 length equals 11 residues. The germline V gene has CDR1 SEHNR and CDR2 FQNEAQ (reference sequence). CDR3 protein: CAGTSSGELFF. For the CDR3, the DNA is TGTGCCGGGACTAGCTCCGGGGAGCTGTTTTTT. Drawing the rest from reference TRBV7-9 and TRBJ2-2, the complete variable domain is DTGVSQNPRHKITKRGQNVTFRCDPISEHNRLYWYRQTLGQGPEFLTYFQNEAQLEKSRLLSDRFSAERPKGSFSTLEIQRTEQGDSAMYLCAGTSSGELFFGEGSRLTVL.

The chain employs TRBV20-1 and TRBJ2-5; D gene unclear. Germline CDR1 is DFQATT and CDR2 is SNEGSKA (reference sequence). The CDR3 is made up of 15 amino acids. The V gene lost 4 bases and the J gene lost 2 bases, with 17 bases spanning the gap. CDR3 nucleotides: TGCAGTGCTACGACCCTCGACACCTATCAAGAGACCCAGTACTTC. It translates to CSATTLDTYQETQYF.

The V call is TRBV2, the J call TRBJ2-4, with TRBD2 identical over 7 bases. CDR1 and CDR2 (germline): SNHLY, FYNNEI. Unmatched junction bases numbered 2, after V lost 2 bases and J lost 1 base. The CDR3 contains 15 residues. CDR3 bases: TGTGCCAGCAGTGAATCGCGGGGGGCCAAAAACATTCAGTACTTC. Residues: CASSESRGAKNIQYF.

This clonotype was counted only a few times. The J gene is TRBJ2-4, the V gene TRBV15, with 7 bases matching TRBD2. The J segment lost 6 bases and the V segment lost 5 bases, leaving 4 bases of the junction unmatched. Germline CDR1 LNHNV, CDR2 YYDKDF (reference sequence). The CDR3 spans 13 residues. In nucleotides, the CDR3 is TGTGCCACCAGCGAGGCTAGCGGAAACATTCAGTACTTC. It yields the protein CATSEASGNIQYF. Complete variable domain (other parts from reference TRBV15 and TRBJ2-4): DAMVIQNPRYQVTQFGKPVTLSCSQTLNHNVMYWYQQKSSQAPKLLFHYYDKDFNNEADTPDNFQSRRPNTSFCFLDIRSPGLGDTAMYLCATSEASGNIQYFGAGTRLSVL.

In this sample, this clonotype turned up a few times. The J gene is TRBJ1-2, the V gene TRBV6-1; D unclear. In germline, CDR1 is MNHNS, CDR2 SASEGT. V dropped 5 bases and J dropped 3 bases, with 13 bases sitting between them. This CDR3 region has 14 residues. The CDR3 sequence is CASSPHRHHYGYTF. The CDR3 DNA is TGTGCCAGCAGTCCCCACAGACACCACTATGGCTACACCTTC.

J is TRBJ2-2 and V is TRBV29-1; D is possibly TRBD2 (6 bases). Germline V CDR1 and CDR2: SQVTM, ANQGSEA. The V end lost 4 bases, the J end lost 5 bases, and 8 bases lay between the germline ends. This CDR3 region has 12 residues. Here the CDR3 DNA reads TGCAGCGTTGTTCGGGGGACCGGGGAGCTGTTTTTT. This sequence encodes CSVVRGTGELFF.

This clonotype was detected ten times or more. V and J are TRBV7-2 and TRBJ2-7; the D gene is possibly TRBD2 (6 bases). The CDR3 is 13 residues long. Germline V gives CDR1 SGHTA, CDR2 FQGNSA. V lost 3 bases and J lost 3, with 9 bases in between. The CDR3 coding sequence is TGTGCCAGCAGCTTGGGACTCAACTACGAGCAGTACTTC. It yields the protein CASSLGLNYEQYF.

The table lists this clonotype with many counts. The chain uses TRBV6-2 or TRBV6-3 and TRBJ1-4; no definite D call. This CDR3 comprises 15 residues. Per germline, CDR1 MNHEY and CDR2 SVGEGT. Trimming took off 6 bases at V and 7 bases at J, with 18 bases between the two ends. This chain's CDR3 is CASSSPVVGSEKLFF. The CDR3 DNA reads as TGTGCCAGCAGCTCTCCCGTCGTGGGAAGTGAAAAACTGTTTTTT.

The chain joins TRBV20-1 to TRBJ2-7; 7 bases are shared with TRBD2. The CDR3 spans 15 residues. After removal of 1 base from V and 0 bases from J, the junction contained 6 bases not matched to a gene. Germline lookup yields CDR1 DFQATT and CDR2 SNEGSKA (reference sequence). The CDR3 loop is CSARVASGSSYEQYF. For the CDR3, the DNA is TGCAGTGCTAGAGTTGCTAGCGGCTCCTCCTACGAGCAGTACTTC.

In its sample, this clonotype was seen a few times. The V and J genes are TRBV27 and TRBJ2-7; D may be TRBD1 (6 bases). The germline V gene encodes CDR1 MNHEY and CDR2 SMNVEV (reference sequence). V was clipped by 6 bases and J by 4 bases, with 13 bases between them. CDR3 length equals 13 residues. CDR3 DNA sequence: TGTGCCAGCAGGCCCACAGGGATGTACGAGCAGTACTTC. Amino acids: CASRPTGMYEQYF.

This clonotype was seen many times. The V and J genes are TRBV5-6 and TRBJ2-7; D is perhaps TRBD1 (5 bases). CDR3 length: 12 amino acids. The germline gives CDR1 SGHDT, CDR2 YYEEEE. V lost 0 bases, J lost 6 bases, and 7 bases lay in between. The CDR3 sequence: CASSLGGGEQYF. The CDR3 DNA reads TGTGCCAGCAGCTTGGGGGGCGGCGAGCAGTACTTC.

The V and J genes are TRBV9 and TRBJ2-5; no definite D call. V was clipped by 2 bases and J by 3 bases, with 14 bases between them. This CDR3 has 15 residues. CDR1 and CDR2 from the germline V gene are SGDLS and YYNGEE. In DNA, the CDR3 is TGTGCCAGCAGCGTTGATCCAGGACGAGAAGAGACCCAGTACTTC. This codes for CASSVDPGREETQYF.

The V gene is TRBV5-1, the J gene TRBJ2-5; TRBD2 matches at 8 bases. V gave up 7 bases and J gave up 5 bases; unmatched junction bases: 16. From germline, CDR1 is SGHRS and CDR2 YFSETQ. There are 16 residues in the CDR3. This CDR3 reads CASRGPLAGPSETQYF. CDR3 bases: TGCGCCAGCCGAGGCCCCCTAGCGGGCCCGTCGGAGACCCAGTACTTC.

The table lists this clonotype with a few counts. The rearrangement uses TRBV28 and TRBJ1-6; 7 nucleotides match TRBD1. The CDR3 is made up of 16 amino acids. J was trimmed by 7 bases and V by 6 bases; bases with no gene match: 12. Germline CDR1 is MDHEN and CDR2 is SYDVKM. CDR3 protein: CASSPTGEVWNSPLHF. Written as DNA, the CDR3 is TGTGCCAGCAGCCCTACAGGGGAAGTATGGAATTCACCCCTCCACTTT.

The gene calls are TRBV7-9 and TRBJ2-1; no clear D. CDR1 is SEHNR and CDR2 is FQNEAQ in the germline V gene (reference sequence). The CDR3 extends over 16 amino acids. Trimming shortened V by 5 bases and J by 0 bases, and 14 bases separated the two germline ends. The CDR3 DNA is TGTGCCAGCAGCCCCCTGGATGTTGGCTCCTACAATGAGCAGTTCTTC. Protein: CASSPLDVGSYNEQFF. Combining the CDR3 with reference TRBV7-9 and TRBJ2-1 gives the whole variable domain DTGVSQNPRHKITKRGQNVTFRCDPISEHNRLYWYRQTLGQGPEFLTYFQNEAQLEKSRLLSDRFSAERPKGSFSTLEIQRTEQGDSAMYLCASSPLDVGSYNEQFFGPGTRLTVL.

This clonotype showed up many times. This chain uses TRBV28 with TRBJ2-5, with D possibly called TRBD1 or TRBD2 (5 bases each). Trimming stripped 5 bases from V and 4 bases from J, with 14 bases between. The CDR3 is made up of 14 amino acids. In germline, CDR1 is MDHEN, CDR2 SYDVKM. CDR3 sequence (DNA): TGTGCCAGCAGTCTGTATCGGGACGGAGAGACCCAGTACTTC. This translates into CASSLYRDGETQYF.

With regard to this clonotype: At one of its ends the junction is not consistent with the germline gene, which may arise from a read error. The chain uses TRBV7-7 and TRBJ2-2; D remains ambiguous. Germline V lookup: CDR1 SSHAT, CDR2 FNYEAQ (reference sequence). This CDR3 contains 12 residues. CDR3 DNA: TGTGCTAGCAGCCACGATAGACGGGAGCTGTTTTTT. It codes for CASSHDRRELFF.